This TCR beta chain was sequenced during a study of OX40 agonist ivuxolimab in advanced cancers. Study-wide background: Allowance was made for prior anti-PD-1, anti-PD-L1 or anti-CTLA-4 therapy, and approximately 40% had some. Study-level findings and limits: On average, CD8+ T cells had more expanded clones than CD4+.

Trimming took 5 bases from V and 6 from J, leaving 17 bases between them. Germline assignment: CDR1 MDHEN and CDR2 SYDVKM. There are 15 residues in the CDR3. About this clone itself: Its antigen is still unknown.

Blood specimens came from baseline, cycle 4 day 1, and cycle 7 day 1. The protocol was immunoSEQ multiplex PCR, while the TCRdb copy is restricted to in-frame clones and leaves out a portion. In the table there are roughly 80,000 clones, roughly nine tenths of which are singletons. V is TRBV28 and J is TRBJ1-5, with D possibly matching TRBD1 (5 bases). This receptor was obtained from an adult with an advanced solid tumor such as melanoma, head and neck, liver or kidney cancer. The source was CD4+ or CD8+ T cells sorted from blood, collected in a trial of the OX40 agonist ivuxolimab. The CDR3 sequence: CASSRRTAGIQPQHF. CDR3 nucleotides: TGTGCCAGCAGTCGTCGTACGGCAGGGATTCAGCCCCAGCATTTT.